This TCR beta chain was sequenced during a study of blood T cell repertoires in COVID-19. Study as a whole: PBMCs, B-cell-depleted T cells, or T cells were the source of the cDNA or gDNA that made up the material.

Under the authors' procedure: Estimation of nucleated cell counts relied on the amplification of reference gene primers. Profiling relied on immunoSEQ multiplex PCR, and the TCRdb table lists in-frame clones only, not all of them. The V and J calls and clone size were taken over from that table, and D and trimming were inferred from the DNA. Found here are roughly 220,000 clones, 65% to 90% of them singletons; the top ten hold about 3.8%. Enrollees, about 18 to 89 years old, lived in about two dozen US areas. Cohorts were determined from participant-reported clinical history. The source of this sequence is a woman between 35 and 50 years old with acute COVID-19. Sample: PBMCs or T cells enriched from blood (not recorded which).

The CDR3 coding sequence is TGTGCCAGCAAAATCGGGACAGACACTGAAGCTTTCTTT. Its translation is CASKIGTDTEAFF. This rearrangement joins TRBV7-3 to TRBJ1-1, with TRBD1 matching 7 bases. The V and J ends lost 7 bases and 3 bases, in that order; junction bases with no gene match: 5. From germline, CDR1 is SGHTA and CDR2 FQGTGA. The CDR3 consists of 13 residues.